This T cell receptor beta chain emerged from a study of shared clonotypes between healthy human individuals. General study points: Richness estimates generally favored naive over memory subsets.

In the case of this clone: Its specificity is not known.

Clones were sequenced by immunoSEQ multiplex PCR, and TCRdb holds only the in-frame ones, with some missing. There are some 2 million clones in the sample; 85% to 95% occur only once, and 0.9% to 1.5% lies in the top ten. CD45RO-negative, CCR7-selected cells formed the naive CD8 fraction, which excluded terminally differentiated effector memory CD45RA+ cells. There were only Caucasian adults among the donors, and all lived in Nashville, Tennessee. Germline loops: CDR1 MDHEN, CDR2 SYDVKM. The CDR3 sequence is 14 residues long. Trimming took 7 bases from V and 0 from J; bases not matched to a gene: 4. Sequencing used naive CD8+ T cells sorted from blood. The chain recombines TRBV28 with TRBJ2-7; TRBD2 aligns across 9 bases. This TCR derives from a man aged 18 to 29 in good health. CDR3 nucleotides: TGTGCCAGCACCCCACTAGCGGGCTCCTACGAGCAGTACTTC. Translating it yields CASTPLAGSYEQYF.